This T cell receptor (beta chain) was observed in a study of T cell changes during pregnancy in multiple sclerosis. Produced via immunoSEQ multiplex PCR; TCRdb's table is partial and in-frame only. The repertoire holds 100,000 to 130,000 clones, with about 90% as singletons. Germline CDR1 is SGDLS and CDR2 is YYNGEE. V lost 3 bases and J 7 bases, leaving 17 bases between the germline ends. This CDR3 has 15 residues. Here the sequenced sample was peripheral blood, taken in the third trimester of pregnancy. The chain couples TRBV9 to TRBJ2-1; possible D gene TRBD2, 7 bases. This clonotype was obtained from a female donor in good health, enrolled as a control in a pregnancy study. This CDR3 is CASSERGGPSNEQFF. CDR3 coding DNA: TGTGCCAGCAGCGAGAGGGGGGGGCCTAGTAATGAGCAGTTCTTC.